This note documents a single T cell receptor (beta chain) sequence. V was clipped by 0 bases and J by 2 bases, with 8 bases between them. This CDR3 contains 14 residues. Per the germline V gene, CDR1 is SGDLS and CDR2 is YYNGEE. This table comes from immunoSEQ multiplex PCR, and its TCRdb copy is limited to in-frame clones, with some not included. Seen here are some 110,000 clones, about nine tenths observed once, and the top ten hold more than 6.5%. These data are taken from a study of radiotherapy plus CTLA-4 blockade in lung cancer. About the study: Disease control was seen in 31% of patients, objective responses in roughly 17%.

Participants had chemo-refractory metastatic non-small-cell lung cancer and were treated with focal radiation plus ipilimumab CTLA-4 blockade. The TCR was taken from a human donor with non-small cell lung cancer that progressed on radiotherapy plus ipilimumab. The sequencing here drew on peripheral blood, taken from a patient treated with radiotherapy plus ipilimumab. The chain employs TRBV9 and TRBJ1-1; unclear D gene. CDR3 in DNA: TGTGCCAGCAGCGTAGCAGGAGACAACACTGAAGCTTTCTTT. Protein: CASSVAGDNTEAFF.